This T cell receptor beta chain was obtained from a study of T cells in Graves' hyperthyroidism and ophthalmopathy. Template material for amplifying TCR beta CDR3 regions consisted of RNA transcripts. With the HTBI primer set, the TCR CDR3 went through a first round of RT-PCR. TCRdb recomputed calls from the multiplex PCR reads with MiXCR, one row per CDR3 protein. The sample gives more than 450,000 distinct CDR3 sequences, roughly 21% of which show up once; approximately 48% is in the top ten. Specimen: blood. This clonotype was sampled from a man aged 35 to 55 with Graves' ophthalmopathy.

The CDR3 nucleotides are TGTGCCAGCAGTTGGGGGGGGAGTACTGAAGCTTTCTTT. Translated, it gives CASSWGGSTEAFF. The genes are TRBV12-3 or TRBV12-4 and TRBJ1-1; TRBD1 is a possible D gene (5 bases). This CDR3 region has 13 residues. Trimming removed 4 bases at V and 5 bases at J, with 11 bases between.